Presented here are 31 T cell receptor beta chains from one specimen sequenced in a study of T cells in Graves' hyperthyroidism and ophthalmopathy. RNA transcripts were the template for amplifying TCR beta CDR3 regions. The TCR CDR3 was amplified in a first-round RT-PCR using the HTBI primer set. TCRdb reprocessed the multiplex PCR reads with MiXCR, giving one entry per CDR3 protein. The sample records roughly 200,000 distinct CDR3 sequences, approximately 16% being singletons. The sequenced material came from blood. The source of these receptors is a man aged 35-49 years with Graves' hyperthyroidism.

This clonotype was observed many times. The V gene is TRBV11-2, the J gene TRBJ2-1, with TRBD1 matching 8 bases. Germline assignment: CDR1 SGHAT and CDR2 FQNNGV. The CDR3 is 14 amino acids. After removal of 1 base from V and 6 bases from J, the junction contained 2 bases not matched to a gene. The CDR3 protein is CASSLATGGNEQFF. CDR3 bases: TGTGCCAGCAGCTTAGCAACAGGGGGCAATGAGCAGTTCTTC.

The V and J genes are TRBV5-1 and TRBJ2-7; weak D call: TRBD2 (5 bases). CDR3 length: 15 residues. Trimming left V 7 bases short and J 3 bases short, with 20 bases between. Germline V gene sequence: CDR1 SGHRS, CDR2 YFSETQ. In DNA, the CDR3 is TGCGCCAGCGCTAGGGAGTCATTTCATCACTACGAGCAGTACTTC. Residues: CASARESFHHYEQYF.

This clonotype showed up many times. This chain links TRBV3-1 with TRBJ1-2; TRBD1 matches 7 bases. With 5 bases clipped from V and 5 bases from J, the junction kept 11 bases outside the gene matches. CDR1 is LGHDT and CDR2 is YNNKEL in the germline V gene (reference sequence). This CDR3 comprises 15 residues. The CDR3 coding sequence is TGTGCCAGCAGCAACCGGGACAGCTATTGGTATGGCTACACCTTC. This translates into CASSNRDSYWYGYTF.

This clonotype was detected only a few times. The gene calls are TRBV28 and TRBJ1-2; 12 bases fit TRBD1. The CDR3 has 13 residues. Germline V lookup: CDR1 MDHEN, CDR2 SYDVKM. Trimming cost V 8 bases and J 7 bases; bases outside gene matches: 5. Here the CDR3 DNA reads TGTGCCAGCGGGGGACAGGGGGCAGGTGGCTACACCTTC. Protein: CASGGQGAGGYTF.

This clonotype was seen repeatedly, ten times or more. V is TRBV20-1 and J is TRBJ1-2; D call uncertain. Germline V lookup: CDR1 DFQATT, CDR2 SNEGSKA (reference sequence). The CDR3 is 14 residues long. The V end was cut by 3 bases, the J end by 3 bases, with 14 bases between. CDR3 sequence reads: CSASGQPIYYGYTF. CDR3 DNA: TGCAGTGCTAGTGGGCAGCCAATATACTATGGCTACACCTTC.

V is TRBV6-1 and J is TRBJ1-3; 7 nucleotides align to TRBD1. From germline, CDR1 is MNHNS and CDR2 SASEGT. Trimming cost V 3 bases and J 3 bases; bases outside gene matches: 2. This CDR3 spans 14 amino acids. The CDR3 region has the DNA TGTGCCAGCAGTGATACAGGGGTTGGAAACACCATATATTTT. Amino acids: CASSDTGVGNTIYF.

This clonotype was counted at least ten times. The V gene is TRBV30, the J gene TRBJ2-1; 15 nucleotides match TRBD2. V lost 3 bases to trimming and J lost 2 bases; unmatched junction nucleotides: 8. Germline CDR1 reads GTSNPN; CDR2 reads SVGIG (reference sequence). The CDR3 is 18 residues long. The CDR3 DNA reads TGTGCCTGGAGGCCGGGACTAGCGGGGGGTAAGACCTACAATGAGCAGTTCTTC. This gives the protein CAWRPGLAGGKTYNEQFF.

The chain combines TRBV7-2 with TRBJ1-6; D is ambiguous. CDR3 length: 16 amino acids. CDR1 is SGHTA and CDR2 is FQGNSA in the germline V gene. Trimming removed 4 bases at V and 0 bases at J, with 10 bases between. The CDR3 loop is CASSSVASSYNSPLHF. DNA of the CDR3: TGTGCCAGCAGCTCCGTAGCGAGCTCCTATAATTCACCCCTCCACTTT. Looking up the rest from reference TRBV7-2 and TRBJ1-6 gives the full variable domain: GAGVSQSPSNKVTEKGKDVELRCDPISGHTALYWYRQSLGQGLEFLIYFQGNSAPDKSGLPSDRFSAERTGGSVSTLTIQRTQQEDSAVYLCASSSVASSYNSPLHFGNGTRLTVT.

The chain carries TRBV28 and TRBJ2-7; D is perhaps TRBD1 or TRBD2 (6 bases each). The CDR3 totals 15 residues. CDR1 and CDR2 from the germline V gene are MDHEN and SYDVKM. Deletions cut 6 bases from V and 2 bases from J, with 17 bases between. In nucleotides, the CDR3 is TGTGCCAGCAGCCCCCGCCGGGGGCGGACCTACGAGCAGTACTTC. Translated, it gives CASSPRRGRTYEQYF. Full variable domain (outside the CDR3, taken from reference TRBV28 and TRBJ2-7): DVKVTQSSRYLVKRTGEKVFLECVQDMDHENMFWYRQDPGLGLRLIYFSYDVKMKEKGDIPEGYSVSREKKERFSLILESASTNQTSMYLCASSPRRGRTYEQYFGPGTRLTVT.

The sample holds many counts of this clonotype. The V call is TRBV20-1, the J call TRBJ1-4, with 9 bases that match TRBD1. Germline V CDR1 and CDR2: DFQATT, SNEGSKA (reference sequence). The CDR3 loop spans 13 amino acids. The junction had 3 bases not matched to a gene; V was cut back by 6 bases and J by 4 bases. CDR3 in amino acids: CSAEDRGNEKLFF. As DNA, the CDR3 is TGCAGTGCGGAGGACAGGGGTAATGAAAAACTGTTTTTT.

This clonotype was seen at least ten times. J is TRBJ2-2 and V is TRBV20-1; D gene ambiguous. Germline lookup yields CDR1 DFQATT and CDR2 SNEGSKA (reference sequence). V was shortened by 2 bases and J by 4 bases, with 8 bases between the two germline ends. This CDR3 comprises 13 residues. CDR3 region: CSARMSATGELFF. CDR3 DNA sequence: TGCAGTGCTAGAATGTCGGCCACCGGGGAGCTGTTTTTT.

This clonotype was picked up many times. The chain has TRBV2 and TRBJ2-5, with 13 bases lining up with TRBD2. The germline CDR1 and CDR2 sequences are SNHLY and FYNNEI. The CDR3 is 14 amino acids. V lost 1 base, J lost 8 bases, and 1 base stayed unmatched. As DNA, the CDR3 is TGTGCCAGCAGTGAAGGGACTAGCGGGGGAACCCAGTACTTC. Its translation is CASSEGTSGGTQYF.

Concerning this clonotype itself: A much larger clone differs by one base, so this may be a read error. The chain employs TRBV11-2 and TRBJ1-1; 7 bases are shared with TRBD1. CDR3 length: 13 amino acids. Germline V gives CDR1 SGHAT, CDR2 FQNNGV. CDR3 in amino acids: CVSSEDRWTEAFF. CDR3 DNA sequence: TGTGTCAGCAGCGAGGACAGGTGGACTGAAGCTTTCTTT.

The sample holds many counts of this clonotype. The chain couples TRBV5-1 to TRBJ1-2; possibly TRBD1 for D (5 bases). Germline assignment: CDR1 SGHRS and CDR2 YFSETQ. V was clipped by 4 bases and J by 6 bases, with 19 bases between them. The CDR3 runs 15 residues. CDR3: CASSTRMSGTDGYTF. In DNA, the CDR3 is TGCGCCAGCAGCACACGGATGTCGGGGACCGATGGCTACACCTTC.

About this clonotype itself: The junction departs from germline at one end; a sequencing error may be responsible. V and J are TRBV24-1 and TRBJ1-1; possibly TRBD1 for D (6 bases). Germline CDR1 KGHDR, CDR2 SFDVKD. The CDR3 sequence is 13 residues long. CDR3 coding DNA: TGTGCCACCCGTGACCCGACAGGCCTTGAAGCTTTCTTT. Protein sequence: CATRDPTGLEAFF.

Many counts were recorded for this clonotype. The chain combines TRBV18 with TRBJ2-3, with D possibly TRBD1 on 6 matching bases. Germline V gene sequence: CDR1 KGHSH, CDR2 LQKENI. CDR3 length equals 15 residues. Trimming took off 2 bases at V and 1 base at J, with 10 bases between the two ends. DNA for the CDR3: TGTGCCAGCTCACCAGGGGGCTTTGGCACAGATACGCAGTATTTT. This encodes CASSPGGFGTDTQYF.

This chain joins TRBV18 and TRBJ1-2, with unresolved D. CDR1 is KGHSH, CDR2 LQKENI, per germline. There are 17 residues in the CDR3. V gave up 6 bases and J gave up 1 base, with 21 bases separating them. DNA for the CDR3: TGTGCCAGCTCCCCCACCCGCGCAGGACTCCATAACTATGGCTACACCTTC. It specifies CASSPTRAGLHNYGYTF.

The chain uses TRBV7-2 and TRBJ1-1, with D unresolved. Trimming took 0 bases from V and 0 from J, leaving 8 bases between them. The CDR3 length is 15 residues. From germline, CDR1 is SGHTA and CDR2 FQGNSA. The CDR3 here is CASSLASAVNTEAFF. DNA of the CDR3: TGTGCCAGCAGCTTAGCGTCGGCAGTGAACACTGAAGCTTTCTTT.

This clonotype has ten or more counts. The V gene is TRBV30, the J gene TRBJ2-7; 7 bases match TRBD2. The V gene's germline CDR1 is GTSNPN and CDR2 SVGIG (reference sequence). V trimming: 4 bases; J trimming: 3 bases; junction bases outside the gene matches: 12. This CDR3 has 15 residues. In DNA form, the CDR3 reads TGTGCCTGGAAACAAGACAGCGGGGTAGGCTACGAGCAGTACTTC. Encoded protein: CAWKQDSGVGYEQYF.

The CDR3 reads CASSSQGRSYNSPLHF. Here the CDR3 DNA reads TGTGCCAGCAGTTCACAGGGGAGGTCCTATAATTCACCCCTCCACTTT. V and J are TRBV28 and TRBJ1-6; 7 bases align to TRBD1. The CDR3 sequence is 16 residues long. Germline assignment: CDR1 MDHEN and CDR2 SYDVKM. Trimming removed 4 bases from V and 1 base from J; junction bases left unmatched: 4.

This clonotype was found many times. Here the CDR3 DNA reads TGTGCCAGCAGCTCCGGGACAGGGATGTTGCGCTACACCTTC. Translating gives CASSSGTGMLRYTF. V and J are TRBV5-4 and TRBJ1-2, with TRBD1 identical over 9 bases. The germline V gene encodes CDR1 SGHNT and CDR2 YYREEE (reference sequence). The CDR3 extends over 14 amino acids. Trimming took 3 bases from V and 9 from J; bases not matched to a gene: 9.

The CDR3 DNA reads as TGTGCCAACAGACACATGAACACCGGGGAGCTGTTTTTT. Translating gives CANRHMNTGELFF. The chain is built from TRBV6-1 and TRBJ2-2; D is uncertain. V lost 10 bases and J lost 1, with 10 bases in between. CDR1 and CDR2 (germline): MNHNS, SASEGT. The CDR3 has 13 residues.

The chain employs TRBV5-6 and TRBJ2-7; 10 nucleotides agree with TRBD1. After removal of 2 bases from V and 7 bases from J, the junction contained 6 bases not matched to a gene. The CDR3 extends over 14 amino acids. CDR1 is SGHDT and CDR2 is YYEEEE in the germline V gene. CDR3 amino acids: CASSLGTGVWEQYF. CDR3 sequence (DNA): TGTGCCAGCAGCTTAGGGACAGGGGTTTGGGAGCAGTACTTC.

This clonotype was detected a few times. This chain joins TRBV7-2 and TRBJ2-7, with 12 bases identical to TRBD2. In germline, CDR1 is SGHTA, CDR2 FQGNSA. This CDR3 region has 16 residues. J gave up 3 bases and V 4 bases, and 7 bases lay outside the gene matches. CDR3 coding DNA: TGTGCCAGCAGCTCTTCATGGACTAGCGGGGACTACGAGCAGTACTTC. Its translation: CASSSSWTSGDYEQYF.

This clonotype was recorded a few times. The V call is TRBV27, the J call TRBJ2-3; 13 bases line up with TRBD2. Looked up from germline, CDR1 is MNHEY and CDR2 is SMNVEV (reference sequence). V lost 8 bases, J lost 6 bases, and 11 bases stayed unmatched. The CDR3 sequence is 16 residues long. CDR3 nucleotides: TGTGCCAGCTCATTGGTGGGACTAGCGGGATCTGATACGCAGTATTTT. This gives the protein CASSLVGLAGSDTQYF.

This clonotype was recorded many times. J is TRBJ2-1 and V is TRBV5-6; D is unresolved. The V gene lost 2 bases and the J gene lost 0 bases, with 12 bases spanning the gap. Germline values: CDR1 SGHDT, CDR2 YYEEEE. The CDR3 consists of 16 residues. The CDR3: CASSFTGPSSYNEQFF. The CDR3 bases are TGTGCCAGCAGCTTCACTGGGCCTAGCTCCTACAATGAGCAGTTCTTC.

This clonotype was observed a handful of times. V and J are TRBV4-3 and TRBJ2-2; D unresolved. Trimming shortened V by 1 base and J by 6 bases, and 6 bases separated the two germline ends. CDR3 length: 13 amino acids. Looked up from germline, CDR1 is LGHNA and CDR2 is YSLEER. The CDR3 is CASSQGRAGELFF. In DNA form, the CDR3 reads TGCGCCAGCAGCCAAGGACGCGCCGGGGAGCTGTTTTTT.

At least ten counts were recorded for this clonotype. The CDR3 spells CSAGSGTGRTEAFF. The CDR3, as DNA: TGCAGTGCTGGATCCGGGACAGGGAGGACTGAAGCTTTCTTT. This rearrangement joins TRBV20-1 to TRBJ1-1; 9 bases fit TRBD1. This CDR3 contains 14 residues. V was clipped by 5 bases and J by 5 bases; unmatched bases: 9. Germline V CDR1 and CDR2: DFQATT, SNEGSKA (reference sequence).

This clonotype was found many times. This chain connects TRBV7-2 to TRBJ2-5; 15 bases match TRBD2. J gave up 4 bases and V 4 bases, and 7 bases lay outside the gene matches. Germline V CDR1 and CDR2: SGHTA, FQGNSA. CDR3 length equals 17 residues. In nucleotides, the CDR3 is TGTGCCAGCAGCTGGGGACTAGCGGGGGGCCGGGGAGAGACCCAGTACTTC. Its translation: CASSWGLAGGRGETQYF.

Note on this clonotype: It is likely a read error, because the conserved phenylalanine at the end of the CDR3 is missing. This rearrangement joins TRBV29-1 to TRBJ1-1; perhaps TRBD1 as D (5 bases). The V and J ends lost 6 bases and 8 bases respectively, with 16 bases between them. The CDR3 is 12 residues long. Germline CDR1 SQVTM, CDR2 ANQGSEA. The CDR3 here is CSVTTASREAFL. The CDR3, as DNA: TGCAGCGTCACGACAGCTTCCCGAGAAGCTTTCCTT.

This clonotype was seen many times. The chain recombines TRBV3-1 with TRBJ1-4; 7 bases fit TRBD1. V was clipped by 4 bases and J by 7 bases; unmatched bases: 6. Germline CDR1 LGHDT, CDR2 YNNKEL (reference sequence). The CDR3 sequence is 14 residues long. In DNA form, the CDR3 reads TGTGCCAGCAGCCGAGACCAGGGGGGTGAAAAACTGTTTTTT. Translated, it gives CASSRDQGGEKLFF.